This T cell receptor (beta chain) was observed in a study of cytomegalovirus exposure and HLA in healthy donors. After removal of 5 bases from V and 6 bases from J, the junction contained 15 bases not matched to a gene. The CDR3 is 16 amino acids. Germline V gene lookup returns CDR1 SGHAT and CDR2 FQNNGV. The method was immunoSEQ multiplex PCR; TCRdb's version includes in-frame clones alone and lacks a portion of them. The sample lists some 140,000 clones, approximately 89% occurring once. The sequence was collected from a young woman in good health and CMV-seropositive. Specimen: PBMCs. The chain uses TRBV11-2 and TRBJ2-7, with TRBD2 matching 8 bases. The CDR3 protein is CASSRPGLGKAGEQYF. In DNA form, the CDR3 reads TGTGCCAGCAGCCGACCGGGACTAGGTAAAGCTGGCGAGCAGTACTTC.